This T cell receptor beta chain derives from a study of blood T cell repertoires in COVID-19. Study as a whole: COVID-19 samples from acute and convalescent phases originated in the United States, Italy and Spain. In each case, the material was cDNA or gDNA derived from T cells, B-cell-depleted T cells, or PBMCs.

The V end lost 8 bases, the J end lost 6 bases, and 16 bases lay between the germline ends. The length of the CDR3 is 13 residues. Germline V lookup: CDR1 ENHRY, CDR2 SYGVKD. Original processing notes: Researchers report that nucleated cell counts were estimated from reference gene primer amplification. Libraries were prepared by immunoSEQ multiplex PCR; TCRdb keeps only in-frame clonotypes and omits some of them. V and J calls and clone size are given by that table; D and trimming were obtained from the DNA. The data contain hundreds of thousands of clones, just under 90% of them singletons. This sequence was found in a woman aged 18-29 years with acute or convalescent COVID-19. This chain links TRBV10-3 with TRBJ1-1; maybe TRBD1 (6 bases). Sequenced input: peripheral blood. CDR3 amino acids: CAISADSLAEAFF. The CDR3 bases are TGTGCCATCTCTGCGGACAGTCTCGCTGAAGCTTTCTTT.